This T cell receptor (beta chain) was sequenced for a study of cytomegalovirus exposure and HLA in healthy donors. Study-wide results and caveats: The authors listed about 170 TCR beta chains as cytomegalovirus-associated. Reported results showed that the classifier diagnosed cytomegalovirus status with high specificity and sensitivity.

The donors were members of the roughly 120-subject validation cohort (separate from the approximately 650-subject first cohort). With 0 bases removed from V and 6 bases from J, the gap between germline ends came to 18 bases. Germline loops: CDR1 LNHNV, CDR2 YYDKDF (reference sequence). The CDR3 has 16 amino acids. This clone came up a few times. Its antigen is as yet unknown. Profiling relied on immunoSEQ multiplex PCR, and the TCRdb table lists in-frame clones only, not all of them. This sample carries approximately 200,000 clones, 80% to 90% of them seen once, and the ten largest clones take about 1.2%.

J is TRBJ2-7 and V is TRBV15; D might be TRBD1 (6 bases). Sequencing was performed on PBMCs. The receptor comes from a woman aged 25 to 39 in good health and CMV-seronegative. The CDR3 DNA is TGTGCCACCAGCAGAGACCTAGTTGGCATGACAGGCGAGCAGTACTTC. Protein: CATSRDLVGMTGEQYF.